The 23 T cell receptor beta chains in this list originate from one sample, sequenced in a study of cytotoxic CD8 clonotypes in ibrutinib-treated CLL. The protocol was immunoSEQ multiplex PCR, while the TCRdb copy is restricted to in-frame clones and leaves out a portion. The table lists 130,000 or so clones, roughly 80% of them singletons. Sequences were derived from PBMCs, sampled after 12 months of ibrutinib treatment. Every receptor here comes from a human donor with chronic lymphocytic leukemia.

The chain recombines TRBV6-1 with TRBJ2-7; a weak D match, TRBD2 (5 bases). V lost 4 bases and J lost 7, with 20 bases in between. The CDR3 contains 15 residues. The germline CDR1 and CDR2 sequences are MNHNS and SASEGT. CDR3: CASSVTAEATGEQYF. As DNA, the CDR3 is TGTGCCAGCAGTGTAACAGCGGAGGCAACGGGGGAGCAGTACTTC.

This clone was counted once. CDR3 amino acids: CASSYYRAEQFF. The CDR3 nucleotides read TGTGCCAGCAGTTATTACCGTGCTGAGCAGTTCTTC. V usage is TRBV6-6 and J usage is TRBJ2-1; no definite D call. Germline values: CDR1 MNHNY, CDR2 SVGAGI (reference sequence). CDR3 length: 12 residues. V was trimmed by 3 bases and J by 9 bases, leaving 9 bases between them.

This sequence joins TRBV28 and TRBJ2-3, with TRBD2 identical over 8 bases. The CDR3 has 13 amino acids. Germline V gives CDR1 MDHEN, CDR2 SYDVKM. Trimming cost V 10 bases and J 3 bases; bases outside gene matches: 6. CDR3 DNA: TGTGCCACCACGGGAGGGGCAACAGATACGCAGTATTTT. Protein product: CATTGGATDTQYF.

The J gene is TRBJ1-2, the V gene TRBV7-2; the D is unclear. Looked up from germline, CDR1 is SGHTA and CDR2 is FQGNSA. Trimming took off 1 base at V and 8 bases at J, with 11 bases between the two ends. There are 13 residues in the CDR3. The CDR3 DNA sequence: TGTGCCAGCAGCTTAGTGAGCTCCCGGGGCTACACCTTC. Its translation: CASSLVSSRGYTF. Looking up the rest from reference TRBV7-2 and TRBJ1-2 gives the full variable domain: GAGVSQSPSNKVTEKGKDVELRCDPISGHTALYWYRQSLGQGLEFLIYFQGNSAPDKSGLPSDRFSAERTGGSVSTLTIQRTQQEDSAVYLCASSLVSSRGYTFGSGTRLTVV.

The chain carries TRBV5-1 and TRBJ2-7, with 13 nucleotides matching TRBD2. J lost 1 base, V lost 7 bases, and 8 bases had no gene match. There are 16 residues in the CDR3. Germline V gives CDR1 SGHRS, CDR2 YFSETQ. CDR3 nucleotides: TGCGCCAGCGGCCAGAAACTAGCGGGAGGGTCCTACGAGCAGTACTTC. Amino acid sequence: CASGQKLAGGSYEQYF.

The chain recombines TRBV9 with TRBJ1-4; D ambiguous. CDR1 is SGDLS and CDR2 is YYNGEE in the germline V gene. This CDR3 is 14 amino acids long. V was trimmed by 5 bases and J by 4 bases, leaving 12 bases between them. The CDR3 coding sequence is TGTGCCAGCAGTAAACAGAGAAGTAATGAAAAACTGTTTTTT. This gives the protein CASSKQRSNEKLFF.

J is TRBJ2-1 and V is TRBV25-1; weak D call: TRBD1 (6 bases). V lost 4 bases and J lost 6, with 10 bases in between. CDR3 length: 13 amino acids. Germline V lookup: CDR1 MGHDK, CDR2 SYGVNS. The CDR3 region has the DNA TGTGCCAGCAGTGGACAGGTCACCAATGAGCAGTTCTTC. It is translated as CASSGQVTNEQFF.

A single count supports this clone. This chain links TRBV6-1 with TRBJ1-5; D is possibly TRBD1 (6 bases). The germline V gene encodes CDR1 MNHNS and CDR2 SASEGT. The CDR3 runs to 14 residues. The V end was cut by 6 bases, the J end by 4 bases, with 13 bases between. The chain's CDR3 is CASRRTDDNQPQHF. The CDR3 DNA sequence: TGTGCCAGCAGGAGGACAGACGATAATCAGCCCCAGCATTTT.

V and J are TRBV27 and TRBJ2-1; D might be TRBD2 (6 bases). The CDR3 length is 13 residues. CDR1 and CDR2 (germline): MNHEY, SMNVEV (reference sequence). The germline V and J ends were trimmed by 7 bases and 2 bases, with 9 bases remaining between them. The DNA for the CDR3 is TGTGCCAGCAAAGTAGCGGCCTACAATGAGCAGTTCTTC. The encoded protein is CASKVAAYNEQFF.

This chain joins TRBV29-1 and TRBJ2-3; D possibly corresponds to TRBD1 (6 bases). This CDR3 has 17 amino acids. Germline values: CDR1 SQVTM, CDR2 ANQGSEA. The ends were cut back, 3 bases at V and 3 bases at J, with 22 bases in the middle. The CDR3 DNA reads TGCAGCGTTGACCCCTCGAAGGGGAACAGGGAGACAGATACGCAGTATTTT. Protein: CSVDPSKGNRETDTQYF.

The J gene is TRBJ2-7, the V gene TRBV2; unclear D gene. This CDR3 spans 15 amino acids. The germline V gene encodes CDR1 SNHLY and CDR2 FYNNEI. V lost 6 bases to trimming and J lost 2 bases, with 17 bases between them. CDR3 DNA sequence: TGTGCCAGCAGGAACCTGTTGGGGTTTACCTACGAGCAGTACTTC. It is translated as CASRNLLGFTYEQYF.

The chain uses TRBV5-4 and TRBJ1-4; D is unclear. Per germline, CDR1 SGHNT and CDR2 YYREEE (reference sequence). This CDR3 has 16 amino acids. Trimming pared 0 bases from V and 1 base from J, leaving 10 bases between. The CDR3 DNA follows: TGTGCCAGCAGCTTGGGCGGGGTTCGAACTAATGAAAAACTGTTTTTT. It specifies CASSLGGVRTNEKLFF.

The genes are TRBV2 and TRBJ1-1, with 8 bases aligning to TRBD1. The germline V gene encodes CDR1 SNHLY and CDR2 FYNNEI. The CDR3 extends over 14 amino acids. J lost 3 bases, V lost 6 bases, and 6 bases had no gene match. For the CDR3, the DNA is TGTGCCAGCAGCGACGGACAGGGAGACACTGAAGCTTTCTTT. Translation gives CASSDGQGDTEAFF.

This clone has just one count. The CDR3: CAISSEGQRETQYF. CDR3 in DNA: TGTGCCATCAGTTCAGAGGGACAACGCGAGACCCAGTACTTC. The chain joins TRBV10-3 to TRBJ2-5; a possible D gene is TRBD1 (6 bases). Trimming removed 5 bases from V and 5 bases from J, with 15 bases in between. Germline-derived CDR1 and CDR2 are ENHRY and SYGVKD. The CDR3 totals 14 residues.

The chain carries TRBV30 and TRBJ2-1; the D gene is possibly TRBD1 (7 bases). V dropped 4 bases and J dropped 0 bases, with 13 bases sitting between them. The germline V gene has CDR1 GTSNPN and CDR2 SVGIG (reference sequence). The CDR3 loop spans 15 amino acids. This CDR3 reads CAWKRGDSSYNEQFF. The CDR3 bases are TGTGCCTGGAAGAGGGGGGACAGCTCCTACAATGAGCAGTTCTTC. Full variable domain (outside the CDR3, taken from reference TRBV30 and TRBJ2-1): SQTIHQWPATLVQPVGSPLSLECTVEGTSNPNLYWYRQAAGRGLQLLFYSVGIGQISSEVPQNLSASRPQDRQFILSSKKLLLSDSGFYLCAWKRGDSSYNEQFFGPGTRLTVL.

The V and J genes are TRBV10-3 and TRBJ2-1, with 13 bases fitting TRBD2. Trimming took 10 bases from V and 6 from J; bases not matched to a gene: 6. The CDR3 sequence is 14 residues long. Germline assignment: CDR1 ENHRY and CDR2 SYGVKD. The CDR3 reads CATTTSGRANEQFF. The CDR3 DNA follows: TGTGCCACCACTACTAGCGGGAGGGCCAATGAGCAGTTCTTC.

This sequence joins TRBV11-2 and TRBJ1-1, with unresolved D. Trimming stripped 0 bases from V and 5 bases from J, with 13 bases between. The CDR3 contains 15 residues. CDR1 and CDR2 (germline): SGHAT, FQNNGV. CDR3 bases: TGTGCCAGCAGCTTAGATGCACCCTTAGGGACTGAAGCTTTCTTT. Protein: CASSLDAPLGTEAFF.

The chain combines TRBV15 with TRBJ1-5; D remains unclear. V was pared by 1 base and J by 7 bases, with 5 bases between. CDR1 is LNHNV, CDR2 YYDKDF, per germline (reference sequence). The CDR3 loop spans 12 amino acids. CDR3 sequence: CATSRGGQPQHF. In nucleotides, the CDR3 is TGTGCCACCAGCAGAGGTGGGCAGCCCCAGCATTTT.

This chain's CDR3 is CASSIVPTGLGNQPQHF. For the CDR3, the DNA is TGTGCCAGTAGTATCGTTCCTACGGGGCTAGGCAATCAGCCCCAGCATTTT. The genes are TRBV19 and TRBJ1-5, with a possible D match to TRBD1 (5 bases). The germline CDR1 and CDR2 sequences are LNHDA and SQIVND (reference sequence). The CDR3 contains 17 residues. V was pared by 3 bases and J by 2 bases, with 17 bases between.

This clone appeared a single time. This chain connects TRBV5-6 to TRBJ2-7; possible D gene TRBD1, 5 bases. The germline V gene has CDR1 SGHDT and CDR2 YYEEEE. The CDR3 is made up of 15 amino acids. The V and J ends lost 5 bases and 4 bases respectively, with 19 bases between them. Written as DNA, the CDR3 is TGTGCCAGCAGATCCGGCCCCGGACAATATTACGAGCAGTACTTC. Translating gives CASRSGPGQYYEQYF.

The gene calls are TRBV7-9 and TRBJ1-1, with TRBD1 matching over 8 bases. With V trimmed by 6 bases and J by 3 bases, 9 bases remained unmatched. This CDR3 is built from 15 residues. Germline CDR1 and CDR2: SEHNR and FQNEAQ (reference sequence). CDR3 amino acids: CASSRLTGEYTEAFF. The CDR3 DNA reads TGTGCCAGCAGTCGACTGACAGGGGAGTACACTGAAGCTTTCTTT. The full variable domain, completed using reference TRBV7-9 and TRBJ1-1, is DTGVSQNPRHKITKRGQNVTFRCDPISEHNRLYWYRQTLGQGPEFLTYFQNEAQLEKSRLLSDRFSAERPKGSFSTLEIQRTEQGDSAMYLCASSRLTGEYTEAFFGQGTRLTVV.

This chain connects TRBV5-1 to TRBJ1-1; D remains ambiguous. Trimming stripped 2 bases from V and 4 bases from J, with 12 bases between. This CDR3 has 14 residues. Per germline, CDR1 SGHRS and CDR2 YFSETQ. The DNA of the CDR3 is TGCGCCAGCAGCTTAGAGGGTTCCTTCACTGAAGCTTTCTTT. This codes for CASSLEGSFTEAFF.

In this sample, this clone turned up once. The chain couples TRBV4-2 to TRBJ2-1; 15 bases match TRBD2. CDR3 length equals 19 residues. Germline CDR1 is LGHNA and CDR2 is YNFKEQ. The trim removed 5 bases at V and 1 base at J, leaving 9 bases unmatched. Here the CDR3 DNA reads TGTGCCAGCAGCTCTATACCGGGACTAGCGGGAGGATCCTACAATGAGCAGTTCTTC. As protein: CASSSIPGLAGGSYNEQFF.